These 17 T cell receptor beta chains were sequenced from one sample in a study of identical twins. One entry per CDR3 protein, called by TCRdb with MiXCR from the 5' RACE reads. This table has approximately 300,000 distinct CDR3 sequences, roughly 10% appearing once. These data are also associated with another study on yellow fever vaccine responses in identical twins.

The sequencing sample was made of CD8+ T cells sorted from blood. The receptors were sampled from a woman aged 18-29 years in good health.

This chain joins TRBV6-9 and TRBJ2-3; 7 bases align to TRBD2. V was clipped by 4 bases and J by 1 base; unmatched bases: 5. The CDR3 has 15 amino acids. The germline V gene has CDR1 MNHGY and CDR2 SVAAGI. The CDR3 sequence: CASSSGGRGTDTQYF. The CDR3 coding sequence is TGTGCCAGCAGTTCAGGCGGGAGAGGCACAGATACGCAGTATTTT.

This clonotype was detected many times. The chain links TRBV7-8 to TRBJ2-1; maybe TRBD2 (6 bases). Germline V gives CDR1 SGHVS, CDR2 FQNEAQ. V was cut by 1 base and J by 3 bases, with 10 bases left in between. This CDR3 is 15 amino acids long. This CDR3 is CASSLEGGVYNEQFF. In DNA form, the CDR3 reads TGTGCCAGCAGCTTAGAGGGCGGGGTCTACAATGAGCAGTTCTTC.

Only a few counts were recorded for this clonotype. CDR3 sequence reads: CASSGQDYEQYF. The CDR3 DNA reads as TGTGCCAGCAGCGGACAGGACTACGAGCAGTACTTC. The chain has TRBV11-3 and TRBJ2-7; 7 nucleotides match TRBD1. Germline-derived CDR1 and CDR2 are SGHNT and YENEEA. The CDR3 has 12 residues. The ends lost 5 bases at V and 3 bases at J; junction bases unmatched: 1.

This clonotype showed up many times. CDR3 loop: CATSRGVSDTGELFF. In DNA, the CDR3 is TGTGCCACCAGCAGAGGGGTTAGCGACACCGGGGAGCTGTTTTTT. The chain joins TRBV15 to TRBJ2-2; D may be TRBD2 (5 bases). V lost 1 base to trimming and J lost 3 bases, with 9 bases between them. Germline lookup yields CDR1 LNHNV and CDR2 YYDKDF (reference sequence). The CDR3 runs 15 residues. The full variable domain, in which reference TRBV15 and TRBJ2-2 provide the parts outside the CDR3, is DAMVIQNPRYQVTQFGKPVTLSCSQTLNHNVMYWYQQKSSQAPKLLFHYYDKDFNNEADTPDNFQSRRPNTSFCFLDIRSPGLGDTAMYLCATSRGVSDTGELFFGEGSRLTVL.

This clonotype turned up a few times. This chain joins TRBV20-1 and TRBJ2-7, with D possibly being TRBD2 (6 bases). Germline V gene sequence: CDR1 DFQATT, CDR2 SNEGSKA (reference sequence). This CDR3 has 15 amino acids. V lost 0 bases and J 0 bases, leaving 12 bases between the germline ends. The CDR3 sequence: CSARDGTSSSYEQYF. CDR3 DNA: TGCAGTGCTAGAGACGGGACTTCCAGCTCCTACGAGCAGTACTTC.

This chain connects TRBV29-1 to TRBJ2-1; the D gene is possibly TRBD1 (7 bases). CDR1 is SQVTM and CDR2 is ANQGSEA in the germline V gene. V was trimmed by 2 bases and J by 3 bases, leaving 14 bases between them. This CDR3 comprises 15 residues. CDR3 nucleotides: TGCAGCGTTGAAATCCGGCGGGACAGCTACAATGAGCAGTTCTTC. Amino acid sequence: CSVEIRRDSYNEQFF.

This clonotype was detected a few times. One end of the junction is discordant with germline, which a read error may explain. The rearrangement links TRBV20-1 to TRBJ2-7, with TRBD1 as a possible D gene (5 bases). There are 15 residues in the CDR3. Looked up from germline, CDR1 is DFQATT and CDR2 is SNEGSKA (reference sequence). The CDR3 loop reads CCARAVGRVSYEQYF. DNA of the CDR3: TGCTGTGCTAGGGCGGTGGGCAGGGTCTCCTACGAGCAGTACTTC.

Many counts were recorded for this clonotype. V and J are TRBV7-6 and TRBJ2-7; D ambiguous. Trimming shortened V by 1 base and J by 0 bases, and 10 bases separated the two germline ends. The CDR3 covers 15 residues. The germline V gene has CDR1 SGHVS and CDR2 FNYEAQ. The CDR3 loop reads CASSLGVASSYEQYF. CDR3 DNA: TGTGCCAGCAGCTTAGGGGTAGCCAGCTCCTACGAGCAGTACTTC.

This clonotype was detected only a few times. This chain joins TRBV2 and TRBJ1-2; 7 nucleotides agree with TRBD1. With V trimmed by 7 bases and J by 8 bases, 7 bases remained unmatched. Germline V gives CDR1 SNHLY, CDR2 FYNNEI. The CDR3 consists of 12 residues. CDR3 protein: CASIGGTEGYTF. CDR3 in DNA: TGTGCCAGCATCGGTGGGACAGAGGGCTACACCTTC. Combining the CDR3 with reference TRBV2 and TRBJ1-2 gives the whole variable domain EPEVTQTPSHQVTQMGQEVILRCVPISNHLYFYWYRQILGQKVEFLVSFYNNEISEKSEIFDDQFSVERPDGSNFTLKIRSTKLEDSAMYFCASIGGTEGYTFGSGTRLTVV.

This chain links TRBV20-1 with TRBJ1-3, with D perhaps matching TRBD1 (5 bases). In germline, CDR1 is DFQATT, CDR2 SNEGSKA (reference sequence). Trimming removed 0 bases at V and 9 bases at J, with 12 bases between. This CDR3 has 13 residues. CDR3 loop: CSARDAGQGTIYF. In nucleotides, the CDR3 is TGCAGTGCTAGAGATGCAGGCCAGGGCACCATATATTTT.

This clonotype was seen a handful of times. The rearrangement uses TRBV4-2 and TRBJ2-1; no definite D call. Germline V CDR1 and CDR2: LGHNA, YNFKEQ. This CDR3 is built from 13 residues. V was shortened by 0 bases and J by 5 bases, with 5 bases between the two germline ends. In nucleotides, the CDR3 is TGTGCCAGCAGCCAAGAGATAAACAATGAGCAGTTCTTC. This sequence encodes CASSQEINNEQFF.

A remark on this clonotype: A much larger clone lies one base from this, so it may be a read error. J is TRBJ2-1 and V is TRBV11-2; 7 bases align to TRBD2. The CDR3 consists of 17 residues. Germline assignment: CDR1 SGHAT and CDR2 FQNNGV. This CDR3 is CASNLDPAGNSYNEQFF. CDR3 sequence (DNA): TGTGCCAGCAACTTAGATCCAGCGGGGAACTCCTACAATGAGCAGTTCTTC.

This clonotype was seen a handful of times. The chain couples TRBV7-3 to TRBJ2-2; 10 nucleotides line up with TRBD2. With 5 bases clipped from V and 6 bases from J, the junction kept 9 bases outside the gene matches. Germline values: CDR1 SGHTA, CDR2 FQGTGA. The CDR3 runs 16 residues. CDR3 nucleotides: TGTGCCAGCAGCCCCCGAGTAGCGGGGGGCCCCGGGGAGCTGTTTTTT. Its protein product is CASSPRVAGGPGELFF.

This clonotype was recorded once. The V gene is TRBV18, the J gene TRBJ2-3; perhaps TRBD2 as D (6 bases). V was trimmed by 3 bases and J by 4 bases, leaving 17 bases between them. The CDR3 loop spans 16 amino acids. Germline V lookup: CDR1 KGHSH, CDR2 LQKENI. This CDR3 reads CASSPVPGGGADTQYF. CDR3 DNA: TGTGCCAGCTCACCGGTCCCCGGGGGAGGCGCAGATACGCAGTATTTT.

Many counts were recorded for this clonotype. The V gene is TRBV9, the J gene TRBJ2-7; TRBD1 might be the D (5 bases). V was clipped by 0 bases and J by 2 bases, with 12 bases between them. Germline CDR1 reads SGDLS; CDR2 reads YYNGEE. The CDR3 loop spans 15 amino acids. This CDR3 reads CASSVDAKTAYEQYF. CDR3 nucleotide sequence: TGTGCCAGCAGCGTAGACGCGAAGACAGCCTACGAGCAGTACTTC.

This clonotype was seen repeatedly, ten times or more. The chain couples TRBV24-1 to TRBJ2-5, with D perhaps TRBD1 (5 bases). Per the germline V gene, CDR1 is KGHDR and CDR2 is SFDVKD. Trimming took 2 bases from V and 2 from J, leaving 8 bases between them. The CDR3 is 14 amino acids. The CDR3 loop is CATSDSTAQETQYF. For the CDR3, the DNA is TGTGCCACCAGTGATTCGACAGCGCAAGAGACCCAGTACTTC.

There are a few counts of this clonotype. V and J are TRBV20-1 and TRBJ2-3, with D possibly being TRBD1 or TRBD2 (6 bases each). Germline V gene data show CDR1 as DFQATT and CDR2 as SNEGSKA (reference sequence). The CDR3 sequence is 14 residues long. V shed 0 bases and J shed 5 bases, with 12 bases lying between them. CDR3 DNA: TGCAGTGCTAGAGAGGAGGGGGGAATAGATACGCAGTATTTT. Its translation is CSAREEGGIDTQYF.